This record covers a single T cell receptor (beta chain). What this receptor recognizes is not known. No base quality information exists; no much larger clone differs at one position. These data originate in a study of radiotherapy plus CTLA-4 blockade in lung cancer listed by TCRdb under 2018. Regarding the study in general: Among enrolled patients, roughly 20% had an objective response and about 30% reached disease control. Summary of the overall study and its limitations: The strongest predictors of response were reported to be early dynamic shifts in blood T cell clones along with a rise in serum interferon-beta following radiation. After treatment with radiotherapy and ipilimumab, TCR clones that originated in tumors expanded in peripheral blood.

Focal radiation therapy combined with CTLA-4 blockade (ipilimumab) was tested in patients with chemo-refractory metastatic non-small-cell lung cancer. Library construction relied on the immunoSEQ multiplex PCR assay. This immuneACCESS table, as held by TCRdb, lists in-frame sequences with V and J called but not all clones. Of the missing ones, under half trace to an unresolved V gene in checked studies; the others have no known cause. Across this sample there are tens of thousands of clones, with around 75% seen only once. The top ten clones comprise 7.5% to 9.5% of the sample. CDR1 and CDR2 are read off the germline V gene as LGHNA and YSLEER. CDR3 length: 16 amino acids, cysteine to phenylalanine. Only the CDR3 portion is preserved as DNA: 48 bases, with reading frame beginning at the first base. Between the V and J ends, shortened by 0 bases and 6 bases respectively, the junction contains 16 bases.

In this chain, TRBV4-3 is recombined with TRBJ2-3; the D gene identity is not certain. The sample here was peripheral blood, taken from a patient treated with radiotherapy plus ipilimumab. The sequence derives from a human donor with non-small cell lung cancer who had a complete response to radiotherapy plus ipilimumab. The CDR3 sequence is CASSQDRSPPTDTQYF. Read as DNA, the sequence is TGCGCCAGCAGCCAAGATCGGAGCCCCCCAACGGATACGCAGTATTTT.